Following are 16 T cell receptor beta chains from one sample sequenced in a study of T cells after yellow fever vaccination. MiXCR, run by TCRdb on the 5' RACE reads, gives a single entry per CDR3 protein. The sample carries tens of thousands of distinct CDR3 sequences, less than 8.5% recorded once. The sequences come from CD8+ T cells sorted from PBMCs, collected 15 days after the yellow fever booster vaccination. The receptor set was obtained from a young man who received the YFV17D yellow fever vaccine.

This clonotype was detected many times. V usage is TRBV29-1 and J usage is TRBJ2-7; D remains ambiguous. Germline V gives CDR1 SQVTM, CDR2 ANQGSEA. This CDR3 is 15 amino acids long. Trimming shortened V by 3 bases and J by 5 bases, and 20 bases separated the two germline ends. The CDR3 DNA reads TGCAGCGTTGAGAGTGGTGAAAGGTTTAGCCACGAGCAGTACTTC. Its protein product is CSVESGERFSHEQYF.

This clonotype was counted at least ten times. The genes are TRBV12-3 or TRBV12-4 and TRBJ2-7; D perhaps matches TRBD2 (5 bases). This CDR3 is built from 14 residues. V was clipped by 3 bases and J by 4 bases, with 13 bases between them. CDR3 sequence reads: CASSLEDSSYEQYF. CDR3 nucleotides: TGTGCCAGCAGTTTGGAGGATTCTTCTTACGAGCAGTACTTC.

The V and J genes are TRBV27 and TRBJ1-5, with D uncertain. CDR1 and CDR2 (germline): MNHEY, SMNVEV (reference sequence). Trimming shortened V by 6 bases and J by 0 bases, and 9 bases separated the two germline ends. This CDR3 region has 14 residues. In nucleotides, the CDR3 is TGTGCCAGCAGGACCTTAAATAGCAATCAGCCCCAGCATTTT. Translating it yields CASRTLNSNQPQHF.

V usage is TRBV12-3 or TRBV12-4 and J usage is TRBJ2-3; D might be TRBD2 (7 bases). This CDR3 region has 15 residues. Deletions cut 3 bases from V and 15 bases from J, with 25 bases between. The DNA of the CDR3 is TGTGCCAGCAGTTTTGGGGGAGGGGGGGAGAGGCAGGGATATTTT. It specifies CASSFGGGGERQGYF.

This clonotype was recorded many times. The CDR3 protein is CASSFGSGDTQYF. Written as DNA, the CDR3 is TGTGCCAGCAGCTTCGGGAGTGGAGATACGCAGTATTTT. This chain joins TRBV7-3 and TRBJ2-3; D is perhaps TRBD2 (6 bases). The germline CDR1 and CDR2 sequences are SGHTA and FQGTGA. V was pared by 3 bases and J by 5 bases, with 9 bases between. This CDR3 has 13 residues.

This clonotype was found many times. The chain carries TRBV18 and TRBJ2-7; possible D gene TRBD2, 5 bases. Trimming removed 2 bases from V and 1 base from J, with 21 bases in between. The CDR3 runs to 18 residues. The germline CDR1 and CDR2 sequences are KGHSH and LQKENI. The CDR3 nucleotides are TGTGCCAGCTCACCAGCAGACTCCGGAGGTCTGTCATCCTACGAGCAGTACTTC. Translating it yields CASSPADSGGLSSYEQYF.

This rearrangement joins TRBV20-1 to TRBJ2-7; 10 bases are a match to TRBD2. CDR1 is DFQATT and CDR2 is SNEGSKA in the germline V gene (reference sequence). V shed 2 bases and J 3 bases; nucleotides not matched to a gene: 1. This CDR3 comprises 13 residues. Here the CDR3 reads CSARLAGDYEQYF. For the CDR3, the DNA is TGCAGTGCTAGACTAGCGGGAGACTACGAGCAGTACTTC.

In its sample, this clonotype was seen many times. The chain joins TRBV21-1 to TRBJ2-3; the D call TRBD2 from the table was never checked on the DNA. TRBV21-1 is assigned pseudogene status. The CDR3 has 18 amino acids. The CDR3 sequence is CASSKGLAGEGSTDTQYF. As DNA, the CDR3 is TGTGCCAGCAGCAAAGGACTAGCGGGAGAAGGGTCCACAGATACGCAGTATTTT.

Many counts were recorded for this clonotype. The rearrangement links TRBV7-2 to TRBJ2-3; D may be TRBD1 (6 bases). V was cut by 5 bases and J by 3 bases, with 18 bases left in between. The germline gives CDR1 SGHTA, CDR2 FQGNSA. This CDR3 contains 16 residues. This chain's CDR3 is CASSPYMDRGTDTQYF. CDR3 DNA: TGTGCCAGCAGCCCGTACATGGACAGAGGGACAGATACGCAGTATTTT.

This clonotype was seen at least ten times. This rearrangement joins TRBV7-2 to TRBJ2-1; D unresolved. The CDR3 is 17 residues long. V was shortened by 0 bases and J by 6 bases, with 18 bases between the two germline ends. Looked up from germline, CDR1 is SGHTA and CDR2 is FQGNSA. Written as DNA, the CDR3 is TGTGCCAGCAGCTTAGCCGGAGCGTTGTTTGGGATCAATGAGCAGTTCTTC. Translating gives CASSLAGALFGINEQFF.

This clonotype was picked up many times. The chain combines TRBV5-1 with TRBJ1-1; unclear D gene. The CDR3 has 18 amino acids. The V gene's germline CDR1 is SGHRS and CDR2 YFSETQ. Trimming took 4 bases from V and 4 from J, leaving 26 bases between them. The CDR3 sequence: CASSLWPIELDGSTEAFF. The CDR3 bases are TGCGCCAGCAGCCTGTGGCCGATCGAACTTGACGGTTCCACTGAAGCTTTCTTT. Looking up the rest from reference TRBV5-1 and TRBJ1-1 gives the full variable domain: KAGVTQTPRYLIKTRGQQVTLSCSPISGHRSVSWYQQTPGQGLQFLFEYFSETQRNKGNFPGRFSGRQFSNSRSEMNVSTLELGDSALYLCASSLWPIELDGSTEAFFGQGTRLTVV.

This clonotype was seen repeatedly, ten times or more. Sequence at one end of the junction differs from germline and may be a read error. Here the CDR3 reads CVSSATGPNEQFF. CDR3 bases: TGTGTCAGCAGCGCTACAGGGCCCAATGAGCAGTTCTTC. V usage is TRBV7-9 and J usage is TRBJ2-1, with D tentatively TRBD1 (6 bases). CDR3 length equals 13 residues. Germline CDR1 SEHNR, CDR2 FQNEAQ (reference sequence).

This clonotype showed up many times. The J gene is TRBJ2-3, the V gene TRBV13; D is unresolved. Looked up from germline, CDR1 is PRHDT and CDR2 is FYEKMQ (reference sequence). The CDR3 is 16 residues long. Trimming pared 3 bases from V and 2 bases from J, leaving 15 bases between. The CDR3 sequence is CASSFPLRFITDTQYF. The CDR3 nucleotides read TGTGCCAGCAGCTTCCCTCTGCGGTTTATCACAGATACGCAGTATTTT.

This clonotype was detected ten times or more. The V call is TRBV2, the J call TRBJ2-1; 8 bases line up with TRBD2. Germline lookup yields CDR1 SNHLY and CDR2 FYNNEI. CDR3 length: 15 amino acids. V lost 1 base and J lost 4; bases outside the gene matches: 3. CDR3 DNA: TGTGCCAGCAGTGAAGGAACTAGCGGTTACAATGAGCAGTTCTTC. Translation: CASSEGTSGYNEQFF.

V gene TRBV20-1 combines with J gene TRBJ2-1, with TRBD2 identical over 7 bases. Losses at the gene ends were 0 bases for V and 6 bases for J; bases not matched to a gene: 2. The germline gives CDR1 DFQATT, CDR2 SNEGSKA (reference sequence). The CDR3 loop spans 13 amino acids. The CDR3 DNA is TGCAGTGCTAGAGATTGGACTAGCAATGAGCAGTTCTTC. It encodes CSARDWTSNEQFF.

The chain combines TRBV5-6 with TRBJ2-2; 11 nucleotides match TRBD2. The V and J ends lost 0 bases and 5 bases, in that order; junction bases with no gene match: 6. Germline CDR1 and CDR2: SGHDT and YYEEEE. The CDR3 has 17 amino acids. DNA of the CDR3: TGTGCCAGCAGCTTGGGCTTACTAGCGGGAGAGACCGGGGAGCTGTTTTTT. Translating gives CASSLGLLAGETGELFF.